The T cell receptor (beta chain) under discussion was sequenced for a study of shared clonotypes between healthy human individuals. Trimming pared 5 bases from V and 2 bases from J, leaving 10 bases between. Per germline, CDR1 SGHRS and CDR2 YFSETQ. The CDR3 is 13 residues long. The repertoire was sequenced with immunoSEQ multiplex PCR; TCRdb's copy has only in-frame clones and lacks some. This table holds roughly 480,000 clones, 79% found once. For this clone: Other DNA sequences in the sample encode the same CDR3.

The receptor's source is a woman between 35 and 50 years old in good health. Some clones in this sample may be carry-over from other donors' samples. Source material: PBMCs. The V call is TRBV5-1, the J call TRBJ1-1, with D unresolved. The CDR3 sequence: CASSPDPNTEAFF. The DNA for the CDR3 is TGCGCCAGCAGTCCGGACCCCAACACTGAAGCTTTCTTT.